These 19 T cell receptor beta chains came from one sample sequenced in a study of control samples from healthy donors and cancer patients. Produced via immunoSEQ multiplex PCR; TCRdb's table is partial and in-frame only. The table shows some 150,000 clones, with around 91% occurring only once. Sequencing was done on a sample of blood. Receptors were obtained from a woman aged 25 to 39 in good health.

The chain is built from TRBV5-5 and TRBJ1-5, with a tentative D call TRBD1 (5 bases). The V and J ends lost 3 bases and 3 bases respectively, with 13 bases between them. CDR1 and CDR2 (germline): SGHKS, YYEKEE (reference sequence). The CDR3 contains 15 residues. CDR3 in DNA: TGTGCCAGCAGCTGGGACGGTAGGGACAATCAGCCCCAGCATTTT. Its translation is CASSWDGRDNQPQHF.

The chain couples TRBV18 to TRBJ2-2, with 7 bases that match TRBD2. The CDR3 has 14 residues. The germline V gene has CDR1 KGHSH and CDR2 LQKENI. V shed 2 bases, J shed 7 bases, and the junction held 4 bases outside the gene matches. As DNA, the CDR3 is TGTGCCAGCTCACCAGGACTAGGAGGCGGGGAGCTGTTTTTT. Translated: CASSPGLGGGELFF.

The chain couples TRBV7-9 to TRBJ1-2; no definite D call. V was trimmed by 1 base and J by 4 bases, leaving 10 bases between them. The CDR3 is 14 amino acids. Looked up from germline, CDR1 is SEHNR and CDR2 is FQNEAQ (reference sequence). CDR3 in amino acids: CASSLGQPSYGYTF. The CDR3 nucleotides are TGTGCCAGCAGCTTAGGGCAGCCCTCCTATGGCTACACCTTC.

The chain has TRBV16 and TRBJ1-5, with a possible D match to TRBD1 (5 bases). V was pared by 3 bases and J by 0 bases, with 12 bases between. This CDR3 spans 16 amino acids. Germline CDR1 reads KGHSY; CDR2 reads FQNENV. CDR3 sequence: CASSHIPGYSNQPQHF. Here the CDR3 DNA reads TGTGCCAGCAGCCACATACCAGGGTATAGCAATCAGCCCCAGCATTTT. Full variable domain (rest looked up from reference TRBV16 and TRBJ1-5): GEEVAQTPKHLVRGEGQKAKLYCAPIKGHSYVFWYQQVLKNEFKFLISFQNENVFDETGMPKERFSAKCLPNSPCSLEIQATKLEDSAVYFCASSHIPGYSNQPQHFGDGTRLSIL.

The chain combines TRBV6-6 with TRBJ2-2, with 10 bases that match TRBD2. This CDR3 contains 16 residues. From germline, CDR1 is MNHNY and CDR2 SVGAGI (reference sequence). V was clipped by 6 bases and J by 7 bases; unmatched bases: 11. The CDR3 is CASSPIQRGGGGELFF. CDR3 nucleotides: TGTGCCAGCAGCCCGATCCAGCGGGGGGGCGGCGGGGAGCTGTTTTTT.

V is TRBV19 and J is TRBJ1-5; D ambiguous. The CDR3 runs to 15 residues. Trimming removed 2 bases from V and 0 bases from J, with 8 bases in between. Germline V gene sequence: CDR1 LNHDA, CDR2 SQIVND (reference sequence). In nucleotides, the CDR3 is TGTGCCAGTAGTATATACAGTTATAGCAATCAGCCCCAGCATTTT. It encodes CASSIYSYSNQPQHF.

About this clone itself: The sample contains more than one DNA sequence encoding this CDR3. The J gene is TRBJ1-1, the V gene TRBV18, with D uncertain. This CDR3 is built from 13 residues. CDR1 KGHSH and CDR2 LQKENI come from the germline V gene. The germline V and J ends were trimmed by 3 bases and 1 base, with 6 bases remaining between them. This CDR3 reads CASSPGRNTEAFF. CDR3 DNA: TGTGCCAGCTCACCCGGACGGAACACTGAAGCTTTCTTT.

This clone was observed a single time. This chain links TRBV5-6 with TRBJ2-5; D not resolved. The V and J ends lost 3 bases and 4 bases respectively, with 10 bases between them. The CDR3 consists of 13 residues. CDR1 and CDR2 (germline): SGHDT, YYEEEE. CDR3 sequence reads: CASSSRVVETQYF. The DNA for the CDR3 is TGTGCCAGCAGCTCCCGGGTTGTAGAGACCCAGTACTTC.

The chain combines TRBV14 with TRBJ2-5; TRBD2 agrees at 8 bases. The CDR3 covers 15 residues. Trimming took 5 bases from V and 4 from J; bases not matched to a gene: 9. CDR1 is SGHDN and CDR2 is FVKESK in the germline V gene. In DNA form, the CDR3 reads TGTGCCAGCAGCTCCCCGGGGGGGGATCTAGAGACCCAGTACTTC. This codes for CASSSPGGDLETQYF.

This chain connects TRBV5-5 to TRBJ1-2; D not certain. This CDR3 is built from 12 residues. CDR1 is SGHKS, CDR2 YYEKEE, per germline (reference sequence). V was trimmed by 1 base and J by 4 bases, leaving 5 bases between them. Here the CDR3 reads CASSLTAYGYTF. The CDR3 coding sequence is TGTGCCAGCAGCTTGACAGCCTATGGCTACACCTTC.

The chain recombines TRBV27 with TRBJ1-6; D gene unclear. CDR1 is MNHEY and CDR2 is SMNVEV in the germline V gene (reference sequence). The V end was cut by 5 bases, the J end by 6 bases, with 11 bases between. CDR3 length equals 14 residues. The CDR3 nucleotides read TGTGCCAGCAGTCCCCGACTGACTAATTCACCCCTCCACTTT. Translated, it gives CASSPRLTNSPLHF.

V gene TRBV6-5 combines with J gene TRBJ1-1; D unresolved. This CDR3 region has 14 residues. Germline CDR1 is MNHEY and CDR2 is SVGAGI. The germline V and J ends were trimmed by 3 bases and 0 bases, with 8 bases remaining between them. CDR3 bases: TGTGCCAGCAGTTATGGGCTGGTGAACACTGAAGCTTTCTTT. Its protein product is CASSYGLVNTEAFF.

The chain recombines TRBV12-5 with TRBJ1-2, with 12 bases fitting TRBD1. V lost 6 bases, J lost 8 bases, and 4 bases stayed unmatched. In germline, CDR1 is LGHNT, CDR2 FRNRAP. CDR3 length: 13 amino acids. The CDR3 is CASGRDRGPGYTF. In DNA form, the CDR3 reads TGTGCTAGTGGCCGGGACAGGGGGCCCGGCTACACCTTC.

Concerning this clone: Germline is not matched at one junction end, which may reflect a read error. The rearrangement links TRBV6-5 to TRBJ1-5, with 8 bases lining up with TRBD1. The CDR3 is made up of 14 amino acids. In germline, CDR1 is MNHEY, CDR2 SVGAGI. Here the CDR3 reads CTSSRQGLDQPQHF. In nucleotides, the CDR3 is TGTACCAGCAGTCGACAGGGGCTTGATCAGCCCCAGCATTTT.

The genes are TRBV5-4 and TRBJ1-1; no clear D. The V end was cut by 2 bases, the J end by 5 bases, with 16 bases between. CDR1 SGHNT and CDR2 YYREEE come from the germline V gene (reference sequence). The CDR3 consists of 15 residues. CDR3 bases: TGTGCCAGCAGCTTCTCCATCAGCGGGTCGACTGAAGCTTTCTTT. It codes for CASSFSISGSTEAFF.

The chain has TRBV9 and TRBJ2-1; D gene ambiguous. The CDR3 is made up of 15 amino acids. Trimming took off 0 bases at V and 0 bases at J, with 7 bases between the two ends. Germline V gene data show CDR1 as SGDLS and CDR2 as YYNGEE. CDR3 sequence reads: CASSVGYPSYNEQFF. CDR3 sequence (DNA): TGTGCCAGCAGCGTAGGCTACCCCTCCTACAATGAGCAGTTCTTC.

The gene calls are TRBV7-2 and TRBJ2-1; 9 nucleotides agree with TRBD2. Germline V lookup: CDR1 SGHTA, CDR2 FQGNSA. The CDR3 is 14 amino acids. J gave up 7 bases and V 5 bases, and 6 bases lay outside the gene matches. The DNA for the CDR3 is TGTGCCAGCAGCCCTTCTAGCGGGGTGAATGAGCAGTTCTTC. Translation gives CASSPSSGVNEQFF.

The chain carries TRBV6-5 and TRBJ2-2; unclear D gene. CDR3 length: 14 residues. The germline V and J ends were trimmed by 2 bases and 0 bases, with 4 bases remaining between them. Germline V gives CDR1 MNHEY, CDR2 SVGAGI. The CDR3 loop is CASSYRPNTGELFF. The CDR3 DNA reads TGTGCCAGCAGTTACAGGCCGAACACCGGGGAGCTGTTTTTT.

This chain connects TRBV28 to TRBJ1-1, with 8 bases matching TRBD1. The CDR3 has 15 amino acids. CDR1 and CDR2 (germline): MDHEN, SYDVKM. J gave up 1 base and V 6 bases, and 7 bases lay outside the gene matches. The CDR3 region has the DNA TGTGCCAGCAGCCCTCGTGGACAGGGGAACACTGAAGCTTTCTTT. It yields the protein CASSPRGQGNTEAFF.